These 32 T cell receptor beta chains share one sample of origin, sequenced in a study of naive and memory T cell subsets. The beta constant-region primer was an equimolar mix of two oligonucleotides covering TRBC1 and TRBC2. MiXCR, applied by TCRdb to the UMI-ligation and nested PCR reads, yields one record per CDR3 protein. The sample carries about 85,000 distinct CDR3 sequences, roughly 14% recorded once. The source material was central memory CD4+ T cells from blood. Receptors originate from a human donor in good health.

The rearrangement uses TRBV7-8 and TRBJ2-3; perhaps TRBD2 as D (6 bases). The V gene's germline CDR1 is SGHVS and CDR2 FQNEAQ. With 3 bases removed from V and 6 bases from J, the gap between germline ends came to 13 bases. This CDR3 contains 14 residues. The CDR3 DNA sequence: TGTGCCAGCAGCTTCAGGAGGGCCCTCGATACGCAGTATTTT. Translating gives CASSFRRALDTQYF.

This clonotype was recorded many times. CDR3: CAIRSMTESDTQYF. The DNA of the CDR3 is TGTGCCATCAGATCCATGACTGAGTCGGATACGCAGTATTTT. The genes are TRBV10-3 and TRBJ2-3, with unresolved D. The V end was cut by 6 bases, the J end by 6 bases, with 16 bases between. The CDR3 runs 14 residues. Looked up from germline, CDR1 is ENHRY and CDR2 is SYGVKD.

The chain links TRBV6-2 or TRBV6-3 to TRBJ2-1; 10 nucleotides line up with TRBD2. Trimming cost V 9 bases and J 6 bases; bases outside gene matches: 14. CDR1 is MNHEY, CDR2 SVGEGT, per germline. The CDR3 contains 16 residues. CDR3 sequence: CARTTARSGRANEQFF. The CDR3 nucleotides read TGTGCCAGAACCACCGCTAGGAGCGGGAGGGCCAATGAGCAGTTCTTC.

This clonotype was observed at least ten times. The V gene is TRBV20-1, the J gene TRBJ2-7, with 7 bases lining up with TRBD1. CDR3 length: 12 amino acids. V shed 6 bases, J shed 1 base, and the junction held 3 bases outside the gene matches. CDR1 is DFQATT, CDR2 SNEGSKA, per germline (reference sequence). Here the CDR3 reads CSARDRSYEQYF. The CDR3 bases are TGCAGTGCCAGGGACAGATCCTACGAGCAGTACTTC.

The chain couples TRBV30 to TRBJ1-5; D remains unclear. CDR1 GTSNPN and CDR2 SVGIG come from the germline V gene (reference sequence). The CDR3 totals 14 residues. Trimming pared 5 bases from V and 0 bases from J, leaving 11 bases between. CDR3 amino acids: CAWGRENSNQPQHF. In DNA form, the CDR3 reads TGTGCCTGGGGACGGGAGAATAGCAATCAGCCCCAGCATTTT.

This clonotype showed up just a few times. The rearrangement uses TRBV6-1 and TRBJ2-4; D is uncertain. CDR1 and CDR2 (germline): MNHNS, SASEGT. This CDR3 has 13 amino acids. V lost 4 bases, J lost 0 bases, and 4 bases lay in between. The CDR3 sequence is CASSGAAKNIQYF. The CDR3 DNA follows: TGTGCCAGCAGTGGGGCAGCCAAAAACATTCAGTACTTC.

This clonotype was observed a few times. The chain has TRBV3-1 and TRBJ1-1, with D perhaps matching TRBD1 (5 bases). The CDR3 sequence is 14 residues long. Germline values: CDR1 LGHDT, CDR2 YNNKEL (reference sequence). V lost 0 bases to trimming and J lost 2 bases, with 7 bases between them. CDR3 DNA sequence: TGTGCCAGCAGCCAAGACGGGGCCAACACTGAAGCTTTCTTT. This sequence encodes CASSQDGANTEAFF. The full variable domain, completed using reference TRBV3-1 and TRBJ1-1, is DTAVSQTPKYLVTQMGNDKSIKCEQNLGHDTMYWYKQDSKKFLKIMFSYNNKELIINETVPNRFSPKSPDKAHLNLHINSLELGDSAVYFCASSQDGANTEAFFGQGTRLTVV.

This clonotype has a count of ten or more. The rearrangement links TRBV5-1 to TRBJ2-5, with TRBD1 as a possible D gene (6 bases). Trimming took 0 bases from V and 4 from J, leaving 10 bases between them. Germline V gives CDR1 SGHRS, CDR2 YFSETQ. The CDR3 consists of 14 residues. The CDR3 here is CASSLGQGRETQYF. The CDR3 bases are TGCGCCAGCAGCTTGGGGCAGGGGAGAGAGACCCAGTACTTC.

This clonotype showed up just a few times. V is TRBV5-1 and J is TRBJ2-1; D might be TRBD2 (5 bases). The germline gives CDR1 SGHRS, CDR2 YFSETQ. Trimming cost V 4 bases and J 4 bases, with 15 bases left between them. CDR3 length: 15 amino acids. Here the CDR3 reads CASSPGVRAYNEQFF. CDR3 DNA: TGCGCCAGCAGCCCGGGCGTGCGGGCATACAATGAGCAGTTCTTC.

This clonotype was recorded many times. Here the CDR3 DNA reads TGCAGCGCTGGCGACACAGGGTATGGTCAGCCCCAGCATTTT. The encoded protein is CSAGDTGYGQPQHF. The rearrangement joins TRBV29-1 to TRBJ1-5, with a possible D match to TRBD1 (6 bases). CDR3 length: 14 amino acids. Trimming stripped 7 bases from V and 6 bases from J, with 19 bases between. CDR1 is SQVTM and CDR2 is ANQGSEA in the germline V gene.

The chain has TRBV7-9 and TRBJ2-1; TRBD2 might be the D (6 bases). Germline V lookup: CDR1 SEHNR, CDR2 FQNEAQ (reference sequence). V was cut by 5 bases and J by 5 bases, with 13 bases left in between. This CDR3 is 14 amino acids long. The CDR3 sequence: CASSKLALNNEQFF. DNA for the CDR3: TGTGCCAGCAGCAAACTAGCACTTAACAATGAGCAGTTCTTC.

V is TRBV6-6 and J is TRBJ2-2, with TRBD1 as a possible D gene (5 bases). Germline-derived CDR1 and CDR2 are MNHNY and SVGAGI (reference sequence). With 6 bases removed from V and 6 bases from J, the gap between germline ends came to 5 bases. This CDR3 contains 11 residues. The CDR3 reads CASRTAGELFF. CDR3 coding DNA: TGTGCCAGCAGGACAGCCGGGGAGCTGTTTTTT.

The chain combines TRBV12-3 or TRBV12-4 with TRBJ2-6, with D perhaps matching TRBD1 (6 bases). The CDR3 extends over 15 amino acids. V shed 7 bases and J shed 2 bases, with 12 bases lying between them. The CDR3 region is CASNQQGTGANVLTF. The DNA for the CDR3 is TGTGCCAGCAACCAACAGGGAACTGGGGCCAACGTCCTGACTTTC.

This clonotype has more than one count but fewer than ten. J is TRBJ1-2 and V is TRBV20-1, with 7 bases fitting TRBD1. The trim removed 0 bases at V and 6 bases at J, leaving 13 bases unmatched. Germline loops: CDR1 DFQATT, CDR2 SNEGSKA (reference sequence). CDR3 size: 16 residues. DNA of the CDR3: TGCAGTGCTAGAGATGGGACAGAGGTTAGGGGCCATGGCTACACCTTC. Its protein is CSARDGTEVRGHGYTF.

This clonotype was detected many times. This chain joins TRBV29-1 and TRBJ1-4; 9 nucleotides line up with TRBD1. V lost 7 bases and J lost 11; bases outside the gene matches: 8. CDR1 is SQVTM and CDR2 is ANQGSEA in the germline V gene. This CDR3 region has 12 residues. In DNA, the CDR3 is TGCAGCGCCGGGACAGGGCTCGGGAAACTGTTTTTT. Translation gives CSAGTGLGKLFF.

The V call is TRBV12-3 or TRBV12-4, the J call TRBJ2-5, with D perhaps TRBD1 or TRBD2 (6 bases each). V was pared by 5 bases and J by 5 bases, with 12 bases between. The CDR3 has 13 amino acids. DNA for the CDR3: TGTGCCAGCAGTCCAGGAGGGGGGGAGACCCAGTACTTC. Translating gives CASSPGGGETQYF.

This clonotype came up many times. The chain recombines TRBV7-2 with TRBJ2-1, with 7 bases that match TRBD1. Losses at the gene ends were 2 bases for V and 6 bases for J; bases not matched to a gene: 4. Germline V lookup: CDR1 SGHTA, CDR2 FQGNSA. This CDR3 is built from 14 residues. This chain's CDR3 is CASSLQGVGNEQFF. The CDR3 nucleotides are TGTGCCAGCAGCTTACAGGGGGTCGGCAATGAGCAGTTCTTC.

This clonotype was seen only a few times. DNA for the CDR3: TGTGCCAGCAGTAGGGGCAGGGCCGACAATCAGCCCCAGCATTTT. This translates into CASSRGRADNQPQHF. The V and J genes are TRBV6-1 and TRBJ1-5; D might be TRBD1 (5 bases). Between the trimmed V and J ends, which lost 5 bases and 3 bases, there was a span of 14 bases. The CDR3 is made up of 15 amino acids. Germline V CDR1 and CDR2: MNHNS, SASEGT.

This sequence joins TRBV15 and TRBJ1-2; 8 bases line up with TRBD1. Germline CDR1 LNHNV, CDR2 YYDKDF (reference sequence). CDR3 size: 14 residues. The trim removed 0 bases at V and 4 bases at J, leaving 1 base unmatched. The CDR3 DNA is TGTGCCACCAGCAGAGATACAGGGGGCTATGGCTACACCTTC. It is translated as CATSRDTGGYGYTF.

The chain recombines TRBV5-4 with TRBJ1-1, with 7 bases aligning to TRBD1. Germline CDR1 and CDR2: SGHNT and YYREEE (reference sequence). The CDR3 consists of 15 residues. Losses at the gene ends were 4 bases for V and 5 bases for J; bases not matched to a gene: 11. CDR3 in amino acids: CASSREGARGTEAFF. As DNA, the CDR3 is TGTGCCAGCAGCCGGGAGGGGGCGCGGGGGACTGAAGCTTTCTTT. The full variable domain, in which reference TRBV5-4 and TRBJ1-1 provide the parts outside the CDR3, is ETGVTQSPTHLIKTRGQQVTLRCSSQSGHNTVSWYQQALGQGPQFIFQYYREEENGRGNFPPRFSGLQFPNYSSELNVNALELDDSALYLCASSREGARGTEAFFGQGTRLTVV.

This clonotype was observed a few times. The chain has TRBV4-1 and TRBJ2-1; 8 nucleotides match TRBD1. This CDR3 contains 17 residues. The germline V gene encodes CDR1 MGHRA and CDR2 YSYEKL. J lost 0 bases, V lost 2 bases, and 6 bases had no gene match. The CDR3 DNA sequence: TGCGCCAGCAGCCAAAGGGTACAGGGGGTCTCCTACAATGAGCAGTTCTTC. The encoded protein is CASSQRVQGVSYNEQFF.

The table lists this clonotype with many counts. The V call is TRBV20-1, the J call TRBJ1-6; D gene ambiguous. CDR3 size: 17 residues. Germline V CDR1 and CDR2: DFQATT, SNEGSKA (reference sequence). V was shortened by 4 bases and J by 0 bases, with 16 bases between the two germline ends. DNA of the CDR3: TGCAGTGCTAAGGATAGAAGTCCCTTCTCCTATAATTCACCCCTCCACTTT. Protein product: CSAKDRSPFSYNSPLHF.

The gene calls are TRBV12-3 or TRBV12-4 and TRBJ1-1, with D hard to call. The CDR3 totals 15 residues. Deletions cut 3 bases from V and 1 base from J, with 12 bases between. The DNA of the CDR3 is TGTGCCAGCAGTTTCTTGACACGGTCGAACACTGAAGCTTTCTTT. It encodes CASSFLTRSNTEAFF.

This clonotype was counted a few times. The rearrangement uses TRBV4-2 and TRBJ2-6, with 11 bases aligning to TRBD1. Germline V gives CDR1 LGHNA, CDR2 YNFKEQ. J lost 1 base, V lost 1 base, and 3 bases had no gene match. The CDR3 is made up of 18 amino acids. CDR3 sequence (DNA): TGTGCCAGCAGCCAAGGAGGACAGGGGGCTTCTGGGGCCAACGTCCTGACTTTC. Amino acid sequence: CASSQGGQGASGANVLTF.

The chain links TRBV10-3 to TRBJ2-4; D not certain. CDR1 and CDR2 (germline): ENHRY, SYGVKD. Trimming shortened V by 3 bases and J by 1 base, and 16 bases separated the two germline ends. The CDR3 is made up of 17 amino acids. The CDR3 bases are TGTGCCATCAGTGAAACCCTTATTGGCGATGCCAAAAACATTCAGTACTTC. This sequence encodes CAISETLIGDAKNIQYF.

This chain uses TRBV19 with TRBJ2-2; 7 bases are shared with TRBD2. V gave up 5 bases and J gave up 2 bases; unmatched junction bases: 20. CDR3 length: 20 amino acids. Germline V gives CDR1 LNHDA, CDR2 SQIVND (reference sequence). This chain's CDR3 is CASSSSWGYGAGFNTGELFF. In DNA form, the CDR3 reads TGTGCCAGTAGTTCTTCATGGGGCTACGGAGCGGGATTTAACACCGGGGAGCTGTTTTTT.

This clonotype was seen repeatedly, ten times or more. The chain has TRBV10-3 and TRBJ2-7; TRBD1 or TRBD2 may be the D gene (5 bases each). Between the trimmed V and J ends, which lost 10 bases and 0 bases, there was a span of 13 bases. The CDR3 contains 13 residues. Per germline, CDR1 ENHRY and CDR2 SYGVKD. CDR3 amino acids: CATRDPDSYEQYF. The CDR3 DNA reads as TGTGCCACCAGGGACCCGGACTCCTACGAGCAGTACTTC.

This chain uses TRBV7-9 with TRBJ2-7; D not resolved. V was clipped by 2 bases and J by 5 bases, with 4 bases between them. The germline V gene has CDR1 SEHNR and CDR2 FQNEAQ (reference sequence). CDR3 length: 11 amino acids. CDR3 sequence: CASSLKDEQYF. DNA of the CDR3: TGTGCCAGCAGCTTAAAGGACGAGCAGTACTTC.

The chain carries TRBV19 and TRBJ2-2, with D possibly TRBD2 on 6 matching bases. Per germline, CDR1 LNHDA and CDR2 SQIVND (reference sequence). V lost 1 base and J lost 1, with 13 bases in between. The CDR3 runs to 17 residues. The CDR3 loop reads CASSIGPAGLNTGELFF. DNA for the CDR3: TGTGCCAGTAGTATAGGTCCAGCGGGTCTGAACACCGGGGAGCTGTTTTTT.

The chain recombines TRBV28 with TRBJ2-3; TRBD2 might be the D (6 bases). Trimming shortened V by 3 bases and J by 0 bases, and 10 bases separated the two germline ends. The germline CDR1 and CDR2 sequences are MDHEN and SYDVKM. The CDR3 is made up of 15 amino acids. The CDR3 DNA reads as TGTGCCAGCAGTTTCCTAGCGACTAGCACAGATACGCAGTATTTT. Translating it yields CASSFLATSTDTQYF.

The chain couples TRBV5-1 to TRBJ1-1, with D possibly TRBD1 on 5 matching bases. V gave up 1 base and J gave up 2 bases, with 12 bases separating them. Looked up from germline, CDR1 is SGHRS and CDR2 is YFSETQ. The CDR3 covers 15 residues. In DNA, the CDR3 is TGCGCCAGCAGCTTGAATCGGGGCGTCAACACTGAAGCTTTCTTT. This translates into CASSLNRGVNTEAFF.

The CDR3 region has the DNA TGTGCCAGCAGCCGGGGACTAGAGGCCAATGAGCAGTTCTTC. It is translated as CASSRGLEANEQFF. This chain links TRBV28 with TRBJ2-1, with 8 bases aligning to TRBD2. The V and J ends lost 6 bases and 6 bases, in that order; junction bases with no gene match: 7. This CDR3 spans 14 amino acids. The germline CDR1 and CDR2 sequences are MDHEN and SYDVKM.